This entry is about one TCR beta chain. Sequencing used immunoSEQ multiplex PCR; TCRdb keeps in-frame clones, though not all of them. The sample carries tens of thousands of clones, about nine tenths recorded once. The data derive from a study of T cell changes during pregnancy in multiple sclerosis. Germline V gene sequence: CDR1 SGDLS, CDR2 YYNGEE. The CDR3 runs to 15 residues. V was clipped by 0 bases and J by 4 bases, with 11 bases between them. This chain connects TRBV9 to TRBJ2-1; tentatively, D is TRBD2 (5 bases). This TCR was sampled from a female donor with multiple sclerosis, enrolled in a pregnancy study. Sequencing used peripheral blood, obtained in the first trimester of pregnancy. CDR3 sequence reads: CASSVGRTSYNEQFF. As DNA, the CDR3 is TGTGCCAGCAGCGTAGGGAGAACTAGTTACAATGAGCAGTTCTTC.